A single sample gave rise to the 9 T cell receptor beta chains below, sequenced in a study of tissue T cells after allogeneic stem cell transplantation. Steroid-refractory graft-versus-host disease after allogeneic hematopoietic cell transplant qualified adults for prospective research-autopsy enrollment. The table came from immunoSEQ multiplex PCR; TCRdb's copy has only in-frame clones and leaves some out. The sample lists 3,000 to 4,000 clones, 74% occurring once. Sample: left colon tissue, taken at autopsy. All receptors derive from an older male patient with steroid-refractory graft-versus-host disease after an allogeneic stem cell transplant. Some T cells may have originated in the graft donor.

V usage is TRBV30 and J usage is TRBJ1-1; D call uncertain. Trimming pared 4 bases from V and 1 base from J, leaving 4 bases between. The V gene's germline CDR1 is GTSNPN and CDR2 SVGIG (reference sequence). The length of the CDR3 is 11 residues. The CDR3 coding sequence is TGTGCCTGGAAGGGGAACACTGAAGCTTTCTTT. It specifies CAWKGNTEAFF. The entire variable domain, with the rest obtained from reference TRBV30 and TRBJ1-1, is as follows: SQTIHQWPATLVQPVGSPLSLECTVEGTSNPNLYWYRQAAGRGLQLLFYSVGIGQISSEVPQNLSASRPQDRQFILSSKKLLLSDSGFYLCAWKGNTEAFFGQGTRLTVV.

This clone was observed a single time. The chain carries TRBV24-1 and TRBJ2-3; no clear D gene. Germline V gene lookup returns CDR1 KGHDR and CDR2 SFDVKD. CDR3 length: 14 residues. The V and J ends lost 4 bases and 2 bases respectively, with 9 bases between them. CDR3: CATSDPTYTDTQYF. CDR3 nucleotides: TGTGCCACCAGTGACCCTACTTACACAGATACGCAGTATTTT.

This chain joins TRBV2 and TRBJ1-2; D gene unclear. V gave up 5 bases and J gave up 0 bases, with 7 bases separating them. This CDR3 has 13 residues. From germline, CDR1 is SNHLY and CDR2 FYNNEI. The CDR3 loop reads CASSIRANYGYTF. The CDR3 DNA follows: TGTGCCAGCAGTATCCGAGCTAACTATGGCTACACCTTC.

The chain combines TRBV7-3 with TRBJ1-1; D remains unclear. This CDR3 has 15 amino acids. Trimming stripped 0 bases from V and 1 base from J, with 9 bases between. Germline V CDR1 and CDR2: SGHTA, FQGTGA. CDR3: CASSLTNRQNTEAFF. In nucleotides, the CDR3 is TGTGCCAGCAGCTTAACTAATAGGCAGAACACTGAAGCTTTCTTT.

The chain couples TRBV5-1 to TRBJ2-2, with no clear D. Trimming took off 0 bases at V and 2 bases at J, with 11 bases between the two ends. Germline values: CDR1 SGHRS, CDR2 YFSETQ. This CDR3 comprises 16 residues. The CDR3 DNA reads TGCGCCAGCAGCTTGGATGGCTATGTCAACACCGGGGAGCTGTTTTTT. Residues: CASSLDGYVNTGELFF.

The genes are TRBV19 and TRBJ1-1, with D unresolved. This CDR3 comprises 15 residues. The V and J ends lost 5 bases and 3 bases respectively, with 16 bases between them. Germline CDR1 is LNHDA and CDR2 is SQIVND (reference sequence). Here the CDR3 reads CASSPRPDWYTEAFF. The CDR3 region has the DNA TGTGCCAGTAGTCCCCGGCCTGACTGGTACACTGAAGCTTTCTTT. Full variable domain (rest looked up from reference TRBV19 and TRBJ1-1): DGGITQSPKYLFRKEGQNVTLSCEQNLNHDAMYWYRQDPGQGLRLIYYSQIVNDFQKGDIAEGYSVSREKKESFPLTVTSAQKNPTAFYLCASSPRPDWYTEAFFGQGTRLTVV.

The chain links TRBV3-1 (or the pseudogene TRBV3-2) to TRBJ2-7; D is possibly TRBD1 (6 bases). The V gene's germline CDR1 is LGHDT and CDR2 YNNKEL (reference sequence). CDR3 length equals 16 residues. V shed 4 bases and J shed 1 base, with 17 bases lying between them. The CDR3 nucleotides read TGTGCCAGCAGCCCTACAGGGTTATCCCTATCCTACGAGCAGTACTTC. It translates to CASSPTGLSLSYEQYF.

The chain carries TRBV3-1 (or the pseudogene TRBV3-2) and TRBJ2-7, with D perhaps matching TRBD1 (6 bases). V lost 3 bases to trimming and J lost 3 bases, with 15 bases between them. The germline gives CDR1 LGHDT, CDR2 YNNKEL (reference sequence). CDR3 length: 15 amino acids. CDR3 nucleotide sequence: TGTGCCAGCAGCCAGACCCCAGGACAGCTCTACGAGCAGTACTTC. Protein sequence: CASSQTPGQLYEQYF.

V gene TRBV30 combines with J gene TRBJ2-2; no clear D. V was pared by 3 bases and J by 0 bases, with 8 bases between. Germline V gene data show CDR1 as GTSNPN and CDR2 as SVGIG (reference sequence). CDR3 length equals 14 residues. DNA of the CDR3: TGTGCCTGGAGAAGCCTTTCGAACACCGGGGAGCTGTTTTTT. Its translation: CAWRSLSNTGELFF.